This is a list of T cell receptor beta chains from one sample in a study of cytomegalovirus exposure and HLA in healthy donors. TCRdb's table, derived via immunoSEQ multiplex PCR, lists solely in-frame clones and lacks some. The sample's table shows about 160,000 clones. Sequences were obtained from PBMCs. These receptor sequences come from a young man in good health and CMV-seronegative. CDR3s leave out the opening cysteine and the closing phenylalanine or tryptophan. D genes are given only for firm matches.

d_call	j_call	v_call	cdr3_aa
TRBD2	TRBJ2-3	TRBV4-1	ASSQGSGKETRGTDTQY
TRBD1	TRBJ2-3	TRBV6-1	ASSELRQGSTDTQY
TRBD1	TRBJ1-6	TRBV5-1	ASTITGGHNSPLH
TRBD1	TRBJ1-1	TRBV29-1	SVEDPDRVNTEAF
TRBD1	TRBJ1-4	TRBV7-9	ASSFTGVEKLF
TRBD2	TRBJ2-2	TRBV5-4	ASSPVAGGGELF
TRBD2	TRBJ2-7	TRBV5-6	ASSLSEREYEQY
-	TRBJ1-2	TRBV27	ASSLAVFYGYT
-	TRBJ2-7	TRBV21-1	ASSKRLVNEQY
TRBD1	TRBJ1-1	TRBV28	ASTIGGSGGNTEAF
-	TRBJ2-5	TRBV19	ACSSVGGSTRETQY
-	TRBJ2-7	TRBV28	ASRIGRYEQY
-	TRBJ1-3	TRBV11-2	ASSPNRGNTIY
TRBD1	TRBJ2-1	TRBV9	ASSAQGQVHNEQF
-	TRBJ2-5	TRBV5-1	ASSATFREQY
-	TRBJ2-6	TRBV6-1	ASSAEGAGANVLT
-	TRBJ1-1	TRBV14	ASSRDSGLAEAF
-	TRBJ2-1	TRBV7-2	ASSLFRGGGPNNEQF